This T cell receptor (beta chain) stems from a study of blood T cells in healthy people across ages. Regarding the study as a whole: Estimates of diversity drawn from one million T cells were considered underestimates.

Extracted total RNA amounted to at least 5.5 micrograms for each sample. Concerning this clonotype: Its target is not known.

V lost 1 base and J lost 7; bases outside the gene matches: 5. The CDR3 contains 15 residues. CDR1 is LGHDT, CDR2 YNNKEL, per germline (reference sequence). Combining a sample-barcoded 5' primer with a J-beta primer mix, a second PCR ran for roughly 6 to 12 cycles. With 12 random nucleotides, a template-switch adaptor tagged each individual cDNA molecule. TCRdb itself ran the 5' RACE reads through MiXCR, one entry per CDR3 protein. Among around 1,600,000 distinct CDR3 sequences listed, approximately 43% were seen once. This receptor was obtained from a woman between 18 and 29 years old in good health. The sample consisted of blood. This chain connects TRBV3-1 to TRBJ2-1; the match to TRBD2 covers 9 bases. The CDR3 nucleotides are TGTGCCAGCAGCCAAGCGGCTAGCGGGAAGAATGAGCAGTTCTTC. Amino acid sequence: CASSQAASGKNEQFF.